What follows are 20 T cell receptor beta chains derived from one specimen sequenced in a study of T cells in localized non-small cell lung cancer. Repertoires were generated with immunoSEQ multiplex PCR, while TCRdb's copy carries only in-frame clones and drops some. The sample records roughly 89,000 clones, roughly 90% being singletons. The sample consisted of PBMCs, taken before any cancer treatment. The source of these receptors is a woman between 35 and 75 years old with stage II squamous cell lung carcinoma.

The genes are TRBV10-3 and TRBJ1-3; the D gene is possibly TRBD1 (6 bases). V dropped 4 bases and J dropped 7 bases, with 11 bases sitting between them. CDR3 length: 13 amino acids. CDR1 ENHRY and CDR2 SYGVKD come from the germline V gene. In nucleotides, the CDR3 is TGTGCCATCAGTGGGCAGGGGTCGAACACCATATATTTT. Protein sequence: CAISGQGSNTIYF.

The chain has TRBV5-4 and TRBJ2-3; TRBD1 matches at 9 bases. The length of the CDR3 is 14 residues. Looked up from germline, CDR1 is SGHNT and CDR2 is YYREEE (reference sequence). The V and J ends lost 4 bases and 5 bases, in that order; junction bases with no gene match: 5. The CDR3 sequence: CASSRDRVVDTQYF. The CDR3, as DNA: TGTGCCAGCAGCAGGGACAGGGTGGTAGATACGCAGTATTTT. Variable domain in full (rest from reference TRBV5-4 and TRBJ2-3): ETGVTQSPTHLIKTRGQQVTLRCSSQSGHNTVSWYQQALGQGPQFIFQYYREEENGRGNFPPRFSGLQFPNYSSELNVNALELDDSALYLCASSRDRVVDTQYFGPGTRLTVL.

This clone came up once. The chain is built from TRBV7-9 and TRBJ1-4; unclear D gene. Between the trimmed V and J ends, which lost 6 bases and 8 bases, there was a span of 13 bases. The CDR3 loop spans 13 amino acids. Germline CDR1 SEHNR, CDR2 FQNEAQ (reference sequence). The CDR3 DNA sequence: TGTGCCAGCAGTCAAAATCCTGGGGAAAAACTGTTTTTT. Amino acid sequence: CASSQNPGEKLFF.

The J gene is TRBJ1-1, the V gene TRBV6-5; D is unresolved. Germline V gene lookup returns CDR1 MNHEY and CDR2 SVGAGI. The V end was cut by 4 bases, the J end by 1 base, with 10 bases between. The CDR3 contains 14 residues. CDR3 sequence (DNA): TGTGCCAGCAGTTCGAGGGTGGGGAACACTGAAGCTTTCTTT. This sequence encodes CASSSRVGNTEAFF.

The rearrangement uses TRBV7-8 and TRBJ1-5, with 7 bases identical to TRBD1. Trimming removed 5 bases from V and 7 bases from J; junction bases left unmatched: 5. The CDR3 is 13 amino acids. Germline-derived CDR1 and CDR2 are SGHVS and FQNEAQ. The DNA for the CDR3 is TGTGCCAGCAGCCGACAGGGAAAACAGCCCCAGCATTTT. This codes for CASSRQGKQPQHF.

The chain carries TRBV5-1 and TRBJ2-1; D unresolved. Trimming took 0 bases from V and 6 from J, leaving 13 bases between them. The CDR3 length is 15 residues. Germline assignment: CDR1 SGHRS and CDR2 YFSETQ. The CDR3 nucleotides are TGCGCCAGCAGCTTGGGGCCGCCTCTTGGCAATGAGCAGTTCTTC. Translating it yields CASSLGPPLGNEQFF.

V and J are TRBV7-6 and TRBJ2-7; 16 nucleotides line up with TRBD2. Trimming cost V 5 bases and J 4 bases; bases outside gene matches: 8. The CDR3 consists of 17 residues. Germline V gives CDR1 SGHVS, CDR2 FNYEAQ. Written as DNA, the CDR3 is TGTGCCAGCAGCAGACTGGGACTAGCGGGAGGGAATTACGAGCAGTACTTC. Its protein product is CASSRLGLAGGNYEQYF.

This chain joins TRBV15 and TRBJ2-1; the match to TRBD2 covers 9 bases. The V and J ends lost 1 base and 9 bases, in that order; junction bases with no gene match: 7. The CDR3 runs 15 residues. The germline V gene encodes CDR1 LNHNV and CDR2 YYDKDF (reference sequence). CDR3 loop: CATSRVSSGMVEQFF. DNA of the CDR3: TGTGCCACCAGCAGAGTATCTAGCGGGATGGTTGAGCAGTTCTTC.

The chain has TRBV6-5 and TRBJ2-7, with D possibly called TRBD1 or TRBD2 (5 bases each). V was shortened by 2 bases and J by 5 bases, with 13 bases between the two germline ends. This CDR3 is built from 14 residues. CDR1 and CDR2 (germline): MNHEY, SVGAGI. The CDR3 is CASSYQGPPDEQYF. The CDR3 DNA follows: TGTGCCAGCAGTTACCAGGGACCCCCGGACGAGCAGTACTTC.

This rearrangement joins TRBV11-2 to TRBJ1-1, with 8 bases identical to TRBD1. This CDR3 has 15 amino acids. In germline, CDR1 is SGHAT, CDR2 FQNNGV. The V gene end was trimmed by 5 bases and the J gene end by 5 bases; junction bases not matched to a gene: 10. The CDR3 region has the DNA TGTGCCAGCAGCAGCAGCGACAGGGGAGGGACTGAAGCTTTCTTT. This encodes CASSSSDRGGTEAFF.

V and J are TRBV2 and TRBJ1-6; D might be TRBD1 (5 bases). Trimming shortened V by 2 bases and J by 7 bases, and 12 bases separated the two germline ends. The germline V gene has CDR1 SNHLY and CDR2 FYNNEI. This CDR3 region has 15 residues. In DNA form, the CDR3 reads TGTGCCAGCAGTGAATTAGCAGGGCTCAATTCACCCCTCCACTTT. Residues: CASSELAGLNSPLHF.

The CDR3 spells CAISRDRGGTEAFF. CDR3 DNA: TGTGCCATCAGCCGGGACAGGGGAGGTACTGAAGCTTTCTTT. V and J are TRBV10-3 and TRBJ1-1; 10 nucleotides line up with TRBD1. Trimming took 6 bases from V and 5 from J; bases not matched to a gene: 6. Germline CDR1 is ENHRY and CDR2 is SYGVKD. The CDR3 spans 14 residues.

With regard to this clone: A read error may produce the germline difference seen at one junction end. The chain combines TRBV28 with TRBJ1-2; 7 positions match TRBD1. CDR1 is MDHEN, CDR2 SYDVKM, per germline. The CDR3 extends over 12 amino acids. CDR3 residues: CASSPPRGGIAF. CDR3 DNA: TGTGCCAGCAGTCCCCCCAGGGGGGGGATCGCCTTC.

V and J are TRBV7-2 and TRBJ1-2, with D tentatively TRBD1 (5 bases). The germline CDR1 and CDR2 sequences are SGHTA and FQGNSA. CDR3 length equals 14 residues. The V and J ends lost 5 bases and 4 bases respectively, with 14 bases between them. This CDR3 reads CASSTRGVSYGYTF. CDR3 in DNA: TGTGCCAGCAGCACACGAGGGGTCTCCTATGGCTACACCTTC.

The chain carries TRBV15 and TRBJ2-1; D remains ambiguous. Germline CDR1 is LNHNV and CDR2 is YYDKDF (reference sequence). V lost 0 bases and J 9 bases, leaving 12 bases between the germline ends. The CDR3 has 14 amino acids. This chain's CDR3 is CATSRERIRAEQFF. The CDR3 DNA follows: TGTGCCACCAGCAGAGAACGAATCCGCGCTGAGCAGTTCTTC.

The chain links TRBV6-5 to TRBJ1-4, with 11 bases identical to TRBD1. Germline V gene lookup returns CDR1 MNHEY and CDR2 SVGAGI. The CDR3 has 15 residues. V gave up 7 bases and J gave up 7 bases; unmatched junction bases: 8. The CDR3 protein is CASKGTGGFSEKLFF. CDR3 nucleotides: TGTGCCAGCAAAGGGACAGGGGGGTTTAGTGAAAAACTGTTTTTT.

The CDR3 here is CAWSSRTSGRETQYF. DNA for the CDR3: TGTGCCTGGAGTTCAAGGACTAGCGGACGAGAGACCCAGTACTTC. The chain carries TRBV30 and TRBJ2-5, with 10 bases aligning to TRBD2. The CDR3 spans 15 residues. The junction had 7 bases not matched to a gene; V was cut back by 2 bases and J by 4 bases. The germline CDR1 and CDR2 sequences are GTSNPN and SVGIG (reference sequence). Using reference TRBV30 and TRBJ2-5 for the parts outside the CDR3, the full variable domain is SQTIHQWPATLVQPVGSPLSLECTVEGTSNPNLYWYRQAAGRGLQLLFYSVGIGQISSEVPQNLSASRPQDRQFILSSKKLLLSDSGFYLCAWSSRTSGRETQYFGPGTRLLVL.

J is TRBJ2-3 and V is TRBV6-1, with no clear D. V gave up 4 bases and J gave up 0 bases, with 5 bases separating them. Germline lookup yields CDR1 MNHNS and CDR2 SASEGT. The CDR3 has 13 amino acids. The CDR3: CASSVGSTDTQYF. The DNA for the CDR3 is TGTGCCAGCAGTGTCGGCAGCACAGATACGCAGTATTTT.

This clone occurred a few times. This same CDR3 is encoded by further DNA sequences in the sample. The V call is TRBV30, the J call TRBJ1-3, with a tentative D call TRBD1 (5 bases). The CDR3 is 15 residues long. Per germline, CDR1 GTSNPN and CDR2 SVGIG (reference sequence). The V end lost 3 bases, the J end lost 3 bases, and 15 bases lay between the germline ends. CDR3 protein: CAWSRDSGSGNTIYF. The CDR3 DNA reads TGTGCCTGGAGCAGGGACTCCGGTAGTGGAAACACCATATATTTT.

The rearrangement links TRBV5-1 to TRBJ2-4, with D perhaps matching TRBD1 (6 bases). This CDR3 has 14 residues. The V end lost 0 bases, the J end lost 7 bases, and 11 bases lay between the germline ends. Per the germline V gene, CDR1 is SGHRS and CDR2 is YFSETQ. CDR3 region: CASSLAGVSNIQYF. CDR3 DNA sequence: TGCGCCAGCAGCTTGGCAGGGGTATCGAACATTCAGTACTTC.